These 6 T cell receptor beta chains were all obtained from the same sample, sequenced in a study of T cell responses to AZD1222 COVID-19 vaccine. The protocol was immunoSEQ multiplex PCR, while the TCRdb copy is restricted to in-frame clones and leaves out a portion. The repertoire consists of about 150,000 clones, with roughly nine tenths occurring once and the leading ten covering 5% to 5.5%. The specimen was peripheral blood, collected on day 0 of AZD1222 vaccination. These receptors were collected from an adult in good health.

The chain joins TRBV4-2 to TRBJ2-3; D is possibly TRBD2 (6 bases). The CDR3 totals 15 residues. Germline V lookup: CDR1 LGHNA, CDR2 YNFKEQ. Trimming removed 1 base from V and 7 bases from J, with 15 bases in between. CDR3 residues: CASSQGDSTTNTQYF. The CDR3 DNA follows: TGTGCCAGCAGCCAAGGGGACTCTACCACGAATACGCAGTATTTT.

The genes are TRBV7-9 and TRBJ1-1; no reliable D call. This CDR3 has 15 amino acids. V was trimmed by 2 bases and J by 0 bases, leaving 10 bases between them. Germline values: CDR1 SEHNR, CDR2 FQNEAQ (reference sequence). CDR3 in amino acids: CASSLFASMNTEAFF. The CDR3, as DNA: TGTGCCAGCAGCTTATTTGCCAGCATGAACACTGAAGCTTTCTTT.

The rearrangement joins TRBV18 to TRBJ2-4; 12 bases align to TRBD2. V shed 6 bases and J 4 bases; nucleotides not matched to a gene: 19. The CDR3 sequence is 20 residues long. CDR1 is KGHSH, CDR2 LQKENI, per germline. The CDR3 reads CASSPPGLAGVNMGKNIQYF. The DNA of the CDR3 is TGTGCCAGCTCCCCCCCGGGACTAGCGGGTGTCAACATGGGAAAAAACATTCAGTACTTC.

This chain's CDR3 is CSVQKGNQETQYF. In DNA form, the CDR3 reads TGCAGCGTCCAAAAAGGGAACCAAGAGACCCAGTACTTC. The chain links TRBV29-1 to TRBJ2-5; D remains ambiguous. This CDR3 has 13 amino acids. CDR1 SQVTM and CDR2 ANQGSEA come from the germline V gene. Trimming took off 6 bases at V and 0 bases at J, with 11 bases between the two ends.

The genes are TRBV18 and TRBJ1-2; D remains ambiguous. Germline V lookup: CDR1 KGHSH, CDR2 LQKENI. This CDR3 is built from 13 residues. The ends were cut back, 4 bases at V and 3 bases at J, with 9 bases in the middle. CDR3 in DNA: TGTGCCAGCTCACTGGGTAGTGACTATGGCTACACCTTC. Translation: CASSLGSDYGYTF.

J is TRBJ1-5 and V is TRBV7-3; D call uncertain. CDR1 SGHTA and CDR2 FQGTGA come from the germline V gene. There are 13 residues in the CDR3. Between the trimmed V and J ends, which lost 2 bases and 6 bases, there was a span of 8 bases. In DNA form, the CDR3 reads TGTGCCAGCAGCTTAGGTCCTTTTCAGCCCCAGCATTTT. It specifies CASSLGPFQPQHF.